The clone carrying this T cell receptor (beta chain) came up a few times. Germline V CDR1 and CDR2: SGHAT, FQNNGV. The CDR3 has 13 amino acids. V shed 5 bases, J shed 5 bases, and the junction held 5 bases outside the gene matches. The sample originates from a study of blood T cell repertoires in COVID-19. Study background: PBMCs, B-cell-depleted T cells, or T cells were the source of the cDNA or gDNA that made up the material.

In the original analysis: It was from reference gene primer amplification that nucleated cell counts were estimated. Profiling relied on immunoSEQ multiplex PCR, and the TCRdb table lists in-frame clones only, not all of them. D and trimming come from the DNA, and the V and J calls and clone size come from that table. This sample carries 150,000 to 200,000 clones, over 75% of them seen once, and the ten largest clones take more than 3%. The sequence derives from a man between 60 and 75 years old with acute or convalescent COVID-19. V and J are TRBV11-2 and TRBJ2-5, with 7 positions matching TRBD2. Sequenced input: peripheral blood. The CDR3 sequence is CASSAMGGETQYF. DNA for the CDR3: TGTGCCAGCAGCGCAATGGGGGGGGAGACCCAGTACTTC.